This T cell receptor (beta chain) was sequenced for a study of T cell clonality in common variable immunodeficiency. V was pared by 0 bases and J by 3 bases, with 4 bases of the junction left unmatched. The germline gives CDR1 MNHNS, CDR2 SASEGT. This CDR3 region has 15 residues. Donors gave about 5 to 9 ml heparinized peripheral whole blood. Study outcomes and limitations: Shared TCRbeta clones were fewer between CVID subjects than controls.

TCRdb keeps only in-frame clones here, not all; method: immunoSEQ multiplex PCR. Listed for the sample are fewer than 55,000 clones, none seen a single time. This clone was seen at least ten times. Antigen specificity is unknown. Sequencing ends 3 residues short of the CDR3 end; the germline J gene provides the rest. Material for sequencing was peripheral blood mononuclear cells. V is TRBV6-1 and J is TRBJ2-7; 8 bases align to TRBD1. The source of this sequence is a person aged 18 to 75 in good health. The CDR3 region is CASSEAGTGGYEQYF. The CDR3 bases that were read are TGTGCCAGCAGTGAAGCAGGAACAGGGGGCTACGAG.